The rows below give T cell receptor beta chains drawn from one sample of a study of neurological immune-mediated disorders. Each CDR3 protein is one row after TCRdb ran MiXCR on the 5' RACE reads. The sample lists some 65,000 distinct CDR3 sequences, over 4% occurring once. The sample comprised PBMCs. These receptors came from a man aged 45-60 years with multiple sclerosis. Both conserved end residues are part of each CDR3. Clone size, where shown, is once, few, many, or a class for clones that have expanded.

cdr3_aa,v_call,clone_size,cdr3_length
CASSFNRDYPGETQYF,TRBV28,medium-sized,16
CASSRLTGELFF,TRBV28,many,12
CASSVVAGGYNEQFF,TRBV9,many,15
CASSEGQISNQPQHF,TRBV6-1,many,15
CSASSPLAGGTQYF,TRBV20-1,NA,14
CASSLDSGAAGANVLTF,TRBV7-6,many,17
CASSQTGPNYEQYF,TRBV4-1,many,14
CASSLRYNEQFF,TRBV7-9,many,12
CASSQPALAGGSTSTDTQYF,TRBV4-1,many,20
CASSLGGMDEQYF,TRBV9,many,13